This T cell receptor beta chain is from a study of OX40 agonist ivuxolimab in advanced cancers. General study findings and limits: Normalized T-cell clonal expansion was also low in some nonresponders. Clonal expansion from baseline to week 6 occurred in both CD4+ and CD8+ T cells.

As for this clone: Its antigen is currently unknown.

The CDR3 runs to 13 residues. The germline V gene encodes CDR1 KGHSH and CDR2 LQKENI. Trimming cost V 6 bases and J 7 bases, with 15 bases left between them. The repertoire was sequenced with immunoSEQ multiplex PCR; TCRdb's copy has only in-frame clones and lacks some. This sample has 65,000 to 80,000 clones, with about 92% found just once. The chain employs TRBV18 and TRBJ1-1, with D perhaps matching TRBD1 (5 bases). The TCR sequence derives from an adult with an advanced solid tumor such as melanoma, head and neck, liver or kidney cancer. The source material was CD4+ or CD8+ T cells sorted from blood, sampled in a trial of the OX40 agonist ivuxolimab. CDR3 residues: CASSPGAYNEAFF. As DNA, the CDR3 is TGTGCCAGCTCCCCCGGGGCTTATAATGAAGCTTTCTTT.